This is a list of T cell receptor beta chains from one sample in a study of radiotherapy plus CTLA-4 blockade in lung cancer. The table came from immunoSEQ multiplex PCR; TCRdb's copy has only in-frame clones and leaves some out. The sample has tens of thousands of clones; about four fifths are singletons. Source: peripheral blood, taken from a patient treated with radiotherapy plus ipilimumab. These receptors were taken from a human donor with non-small cell lung cancer that progressed on radiotherapy plus ipilimumab. Each CDR3 is given with its conserved first and last residue. D genes are given only for firm matches. The size field is filled for only some rows; it gives once, few, many or a size class.

length	D	V	size	J	CDR3	DNA
18	.	TRBV21-1	.	TRBJ1-2	CASSKTGTLWYLYYGYTF	TGTGCCAGCAGCAAAACGGGTACACTTTGGTACCTATACTATGGCTACACCTTC
15	TRBD1	TRBV18	.	TRBJ1-2	CASSPGQGANYGYTF	TGTGCCAGCTCACCAGGACAGGGGGCTAACTATGGCTACACCTTC
16	.	TRBV6-1	.	TRBJ1-1	CASSEGVGGIGTEAFF	TGTGCCAGCAGTGAAGGGGTGGGGGGAATAGGCACTGAAGCTTTCTTT
16	.	TRBV6-5	.	TRBJ2-2	CASSFSGAVDIGELFF	TGTGCCAGCAGTTTTTCAGGGGCGGTTGATATCGGGGAGCTGTTTTTT
15	TRBD1	TRBV5-1	.	TRBJ1-3	CASSITGDTGNTIYF	TGCGCCAGCAGCATAACAGGGGATACTGGAAACACCATATATTTT
18	.	TRBV2	.	TRBJ1-6	CASSKEGTTISYNSPLHF	TGTGCCAGCTCGAAGGAGGGTACAACCATCTCCTATAATTCGCCCCTCCACTTT
14	.	TRBV19	.	TRBJ1-1	CATQQQQSSAEAFF	TGTGCCACACAACAACAACAGAGTTCGGCTGAAGCTTTCTTT
14	TRBD2	TRBV5-6	.	TRBJ2-7	CASSFRAGDYEQYF	TGTGCCAGCAGCTTTCGAGCGGGGGACTACGAGCAGTACTTC
15	TRBD2	TRBV11-2	.	TRBJ2-3	CASSLDAGGTDTQYF	TGTGCCAGCAGCTTAGACGCGGGGGGCACAGATACGCAGTATTTT
13	.	TRBV7-8	.	TRBJ2-2	CASSPLEAGELFF	TGTGCCAGCAGCCCACTCGAGGCCGGGGAGCTGTTTTTT
12	.	TRBV2	.	TRBJ2-7	CASSPSPYEQYF	TGTGCCAGCAGCCCGAGCCCCTACGAGCAGTACTTC
15	.	TRBV11-3	.	TRBJ2-1	CASSRSGLTYNEQFF	TGTGCCAGCAGTCGTAGCGGTCTGACCTACAATGAGCAGTTCTTC
15	.	TRBV6-5	.	TRBJ2-1	CASRSLAGNHNEQFF	TGTGCCAGCAGGAGCCTGGCCGGGAATCACAATGAGCAGTTCTTC
14	TRBD2	TRBV11-2	.	TRBJ2-5	CASSPGLAGETQYF	TGTGCCAGCAGCCCGGGACTAGCCGGGGAGACCCAGTACTTC
15	TRBD1	TRBV4-2	few	TRBJ1-5	CASSFDRVSNQPQHF	TGTGCCAGCAGTTTCGACAGGGTCAGCAATCAGCCCCAGCATTTT
13	TRBD1	TRBV2	.	TRBJ1-2	CASKIEGAYGYTF	TGTGCCAGCAAAATCGAGGGGGCCTATGGCTACACCTTC
13	.	TRBV2	.	TRBJ1-5	CASNGGFNQPQHF	TGTGCCAGCAACGGGGGTTTCAATCAGCCCCAGCATTTT
15	TRBD1	TRBV6-5	few	TRBJ1-4	CASSYGAHRGGKLFF	TGTGCCAGCAGTTACGGGGCCCACAGGGGGGGAAAACTGTTTTTT
16	TRBD2	TRBV5-4	.	TRBJ2-3	CASSLLAGGSTDTQYF	TGTGCCAGCAGCTTGCTAGCGGGGGGTAGCACAGATACGCAGTATTTT
15	TRBD2	TRBV9	.	TRBJ2-5	CASSVAGRGGETQYF	TGTGCCAGCAGCGTAGCGGGGCGGGGGGGGGAGACCCAGTACTTC
15	TRBD2	TRBV5-1	few	TRBJ2-1	CASSGGSGGGNEQFF	TGCGCCAGCTCTGGGGGGAGCGGGGGGGGGAATGAGCAGTTCTTC
14	.	TRBV28	.	TRBJ2-5	CASSLQGREETQYF	TGTGCCAGCAGTTTACAGGGCAGGGAAGAGACCCAGTACTTC
13	.	TRBV10-3	.	TRBJ1-2	CATRLDMGWGYTF	TGTGCCACGCGCCTGGACATGGGATGGGGCTACACCTTC
16	TRBD1	TRBV28	few	TRBJ2-3	CASSPRGHGQTDTQYF	TGTGCCAGCTCACCAAGGGGGCACGGGCAGACAGATACGCAGTATTTT
16	TRBD2	TRBV11-1	.	TRBJ2-1	CASSLGPSGGAGEQFF	TGTGCCAGCAGCTTAGGTCCTAGCGGGGGGGCTGGTGAGCAGTTCTTC
14	.	TRBV2	.	TRBJ1-2	CASSELSARYGYTF	TGTGCCAGCAGTGAGTTGAGCGCACGGTATGGCTACACCTTC
15	TRBD2	TRBV2	.	TRBJ2-2	CATTATSGGAGELFF	TGTGCCACTACTGCGACTAGCGGGGGAGCCGGGGAGCTGTTTTTT
15	TRBD1	TRBV10-2	.	TRBJ1-1	CASSLQGVGNTEAFF	TGCGCCAGCTCGTTACAGGGGGTGGGGAACACTGAAGCTTTCTTT
14	TRBD1	TRBV27	.	TRBJ1-6	CASSSGQDNSPLHF	TGTGCCAGCAGTTCCGGACAGGATAATTCACCCCTCCACTTT
13	TRBD1	TRBV7-9	.	TRBJ2-7	CASRGTGTYEQYF	TGTGCCAGCAGGGGGACAGGGACCTACGAGCAGTACTTC
11	.	TRBV25-1	.	TRBJ2-5	CASTWAETQYF	TGTGCCAGCACCTGGGCGGAGACCCAGTACTTC
13	.	TRBV7-2	.	TRBJ2-7	CASSLGQFYEQYF	TGTGCCAGCAGCTTAGGACAGTTCTACGAGCAGTACTTC
15	TRBD1	TRBV9	.	TRBJ1-2	CASSPDRGRGNGYTF	TGTGCCAGCAGCCCTGACAGGGGGCGAGGTAATGGCTACACCTTC
13	.	TRBV27	.	TRBJ1-2	CASRQVPTGGYTF	TGTGCCAGCAGACAGGTCCCGACGGGTGGCTACACCTTC
17	TRBD1	TRBV9	.	TRBJ2-3	CASSVGVGGSGTDTQYF	TGTGCCAGCAGCGTAGGTGTAGGGGGCTCTGGGACAGATACGCAGTATTTT
13	.	TRBV7-3	.	TRBJ1-1	CASSFGRDTEAFF	TGTGCCAGCAGCTTTGGCAGGGACACTGAAGCTTTCTTT
14	.	TRBV7-6	.	TRBJ2-7	CASSFGLDSREQYF	TGTGCCAGCAGCTTTGGACTGGACAGCCGAGAGCAGTACTTC
15	TRBD2	TRBV2	.	TRBJ2-2	CASLAWAGVTGELFF	TGTGCCAGTCTGGCTTGGGCGGGGGTTACCGGGGAGCTGTTTTTT
15	.	TRBV2	.	TRBJ2-1	CASSANSLSYNEQFF	TGTGCCAGCAGTGCGAACAGCCTCTCCTACAATGAGCAGTTCTTC
11	TRBD1	TRBV7-9	.	TRBJ2-7	CASSDRDRVYF	TGTGCCAGCAGCGACCGGGACAGAGTATACTTC
14	TRBD1	TRBV11-2	.	TRBJ1-1	CASSINTGGAEAFF	TGTGCCAGCAGCATTAACACAGGGGGTGCTGAAGCTTTCTTT
14	TRBD1	TRBV19	.	TRBJ2-7	CASSRTGGSYEQYF	TGTGCCAGTAGTCGGACAGGGGGATCCTACGAGCAGTACTTC
16	.	TRBV6-1	.	TRBJ1-5	CASSESGQGSNQPQHF	TGTGCCAGCAGTGAATCGGGGCAGGGGAGCAATCAGCCCCAGCATTTT
13	.	TRBV27	.	TRBJ1-3	CASTPFPGNTIYF	TGTGCCAGCACCCCTTTCCCTGGAAACACCATATATTTT
20	TRBD2	TRBV9	.	TRBJ2-5	CASSVALAGRYQSGQETQYF	TGTGCCAGCAGCGTAGCGCTAGCGGGGCGGTATCAAAGCGGACAAGAGACCCAGTACTTC
15	TRBD2	TRBV9	.	TRBJ2-1	CASSVAGGTYNEQFF	TGTGCCAGCAGCGTAGCGGGGGGAACCTACAATGAGCAGTTCTTC
15	TRBD2	TRBV5-1	.	TRBJ2-1	CASKLSGGSYNEQFF	TGCGCCAGCAAACTCTCCGGGGGGTCCTACAATGAGCAGTTCTTC
14	.	TRBV5-4	.	TRBJ1-4	CASSPTRTNEKLFF	TGTGCCAGCAGCCCGACAAGAACTAATGAAAAACTGTTTTTT
19	TRBD1	TRBV27	.	TRBJ2-2	CASSSEITGGSGGTGELFF	TGTGCCAGCAGTTCCGAAATAACAGGGGGCTCAGGGGGCACCGGGGAGCTGTTTTTT
15	.	TRBV18	.	TRBJ1-5	CASSQEDRSKQPQHF	TGTGCCAGCTCACAGGAGGACAGATCCAAGCAGCCCCAGCATTTT
14	TRBD1	TRBV15	once	TRBJ2-7	CATSLGTVDYEQYF	TGTGCCACGAGCCTCGGGACAGTAGATTACGAGCAGTACTTC
13	.	TRBV25-1	once	TRBJ1-2	CASSEFTARGYTF	TGTGCCAGCAGTGAATTTACAGCTCGTGGCTACACCTTC
13	TRBD1	TRBV11-2	.	TRBJ2-5	CASSLGGRETQYF	TGTGCCAGCAGTCTAGGGGGCCGGGAGACCCAGTACTTC
14	.	TRBV7-2	.	TRBJ2-3	CASSYSGFTDTQYF	TGTGCCAGCAGTTATAGCGGATTCACAGATACGCAGTATTTT
16	.	TRBV7-9	.	TRBJ1-4	CASSPGRQIVNEKLFF	TGTGCCAGCAGCCCCGGGCGACAGATAGTTAATGAAAAACTGTTTTTT